Included here is one T cell receptor beta chain sequence, with context. Only in-frame clones appear in the TCRdb table, and some are missing; sequencing was by immunoSEQ multiplex PCR. The table has some 42,000 clones, roughly 85% seen once. The V and J ends lost 6 bases and 9 bases respectively, with 15 bases between them. The CDR3 spans 13 residues. CDR1 and CDR2 from the germline V gene are MDHEN and SYDVKM. This record comes from a study of T cell changes during pregnancy in multiple sclerosis. The receptor was isolated from a female donor with multiple sclerosis, enrolled in a pregnancy study. V and J are TRBV28 and TRBJ1-5; D not certain. The specimen was CD4+ T cells from peripheral blood mononuclear cells, collected after pregnancy. CDR3 residues: CASRTQTWAPQHF. In DNA form, the CDR3 reads TGTGCCAGCAGAACACAAACATGGGCGCCCCAGCATTTT. Full variable domain (outside the CDR3, taken from reference TRBV28 and TRBJ1-5): DVKVTQSSRYLVKRTGEKVFLECVQDMDHENMFWYRQDPGLGLRLIYFSYDVKMKEKGDIPEGYSVSREKKERFSLILESASTNQTSMYLCASRTQTWAPQHFGDGTRLSIL.